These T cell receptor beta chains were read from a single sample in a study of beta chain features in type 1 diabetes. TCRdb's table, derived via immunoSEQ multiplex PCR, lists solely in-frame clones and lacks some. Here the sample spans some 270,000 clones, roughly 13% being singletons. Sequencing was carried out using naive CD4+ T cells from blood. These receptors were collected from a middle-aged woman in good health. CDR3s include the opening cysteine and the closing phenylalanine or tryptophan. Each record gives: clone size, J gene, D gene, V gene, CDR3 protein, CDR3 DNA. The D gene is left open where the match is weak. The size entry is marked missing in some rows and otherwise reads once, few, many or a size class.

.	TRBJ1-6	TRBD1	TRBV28	CASRSGQGWRSPLHF	TGTGCCAGCAGGTCAGGACAGGGTTGGAGGTCACCCCTCCACTTT
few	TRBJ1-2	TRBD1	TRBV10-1	CASSPGQGTGYTF	TGCGCCAGCAGTCCGGGACAGGGGACTGGCTACACCTTC
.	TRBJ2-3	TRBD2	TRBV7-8	CASSSPGLAGRHTDTQYF	TGTGCCAGCAGCTCCCCGGGACTAGCGGGGCGACACACAGATACGCAGTATTTT
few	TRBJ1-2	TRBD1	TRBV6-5	CASSYSSGGGGYGYTF	TGTGCCAGCAGTTACTCGAGCGGAGGGGGCGGCTATGGCTACACCTTC
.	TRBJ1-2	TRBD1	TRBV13	CASSSWTAGGSDYGYTF	TGTGCCAGCAGCTCCTGGACAGCAGGGGGTAGCGACTATGGCTACACCTTC
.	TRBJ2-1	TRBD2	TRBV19	CASRPGTSGYNEQFF	TGTGCCAGTAGACCCGGGACTAGCGGCTACAATGAGCAGTTCTTC
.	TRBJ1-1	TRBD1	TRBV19	CASSPRTGRYTEAFF	TGTGCCAGTAGTCCCCGGACAGGGAGGTACACTGAAGCTTTCTTT
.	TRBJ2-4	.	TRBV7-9	CASSRTTGANIQYF	TGTGCCAGCAGCCGTACGACAGGCGCAAACATTCAGTACTTC
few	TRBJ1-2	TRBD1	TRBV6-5	CASSFNRGSNGYTF	TGTGCCAGCAGTTTTAACAGGGGATCGAATGGCTACACCTTC
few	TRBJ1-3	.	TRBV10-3	CAISEYESGNTIYF	TGTGCCATCAGTGAATACGAGTCTGGAAACACCATATATTTT
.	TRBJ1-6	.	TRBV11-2	CASSLDADYNSPLHF	TGTGCCAGCAGCTTAGACGCGGACTATAATTCACCCCTCCACTTT
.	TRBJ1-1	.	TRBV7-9	CASSLDSPSVDTEAFF	TGTGCCAGCAGCTTAGACAGCCCCTCTGTCGACACTGAAGCTTTCTTT
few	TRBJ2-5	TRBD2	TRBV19	CATLPTRGEETQYF	TGTGCCACCTTACCCACTCGGGGGGAAGAGACCCAGTACTTC
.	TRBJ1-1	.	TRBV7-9	CAGSDRAGGTEAFF	TGTGCCGGATCAGACCGGGCGGGCGGGACTGAAGCTTTCTTT
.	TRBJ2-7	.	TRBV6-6	CASSYVSYEQYF	TGTGCCAGCAGTTACGTCTCCTACGAGCAGTACTTC
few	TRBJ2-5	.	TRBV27	CASSFQGQETQYF	TGTGCCAGCAGTTTCCAGGGACAAGAGACCCAGTACTTC
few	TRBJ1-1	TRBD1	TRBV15	CATSGQADTEAFF	TGTGCCACCTCAGGACAGGCGGACACTGAAGCTTTCTTT
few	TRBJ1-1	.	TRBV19	CASNGQGNTEAFF	TGTGCCAGTAACGGTCAGGGGAACACTGAAGCTTTCTTT
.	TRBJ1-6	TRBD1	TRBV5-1	CASGTGGGNSPLHF	TGCGCCAGCGGAACAGGGGGAGGTAATTCACCCCTCCACTTT
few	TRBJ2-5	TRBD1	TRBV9	CASSNRDRGFSETQYF	TGTGCCAGCAGCAACCGGGACAGGGGTTTTTCGGAGACCCAGTACTTC
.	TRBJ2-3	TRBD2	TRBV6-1	CASRFAGGLADTQYF	TGTGCCAGCAGATTCGCGGGGGGGCTCGCAGATACGCAGTATTTT